The entry that follows covers one T cell receptor (beta chain) sequence. Its antigen is as yet unknown. The CDR3 runs 16 residues. The V segment lost 5 bases and the J segment 2 bases; nucleotides outside the gene matches: 9. Germline CDR1 is LNHDA and CDR2 is SQIVND (reference sequence). The authors isolated CD4+ T cells after around 11 days of culture. The data were obtained in a study of vaccination effects on CD4 cells after COVID-19. On the study more broadly: As their vaccination, participants received two doses of either BNT162b2 or mRNA-1273.

Overall study findings and caveats: Of the vaccine-induced clones from healthy vaccinees, merely 1 of 255 recognized common cold coronaviruses as well.

The method was immunoSEQ multiplex PCR; TCRdb's version includes in-frame clones alone and lacks a portion of them. The table lists tens of thousands of clones, roughly 74% of them singletons. The V gene is TRBV19, the J gene TRBJ2-3; 8 bases line up with TRBD2. Sequences were derived from CD4+ T cells from PBMCs cultured without peptide, sampled before COVID-19 vaccination. The origin of this receptor is a human donor who received a COVID-19 vaccine. This chain's CDR3 is CASSRGGPASTDTQYF. Here the CDR3 DNA reads TGTGCCAGTAGTCGCGGGGGGCCCGCCTCCACAGATACGCAGTATTTT.